This T cell receptor beta chain was captured in a study of blood T cell repertoires in COVID-19. In the study overall: Samples came from the United States, Italy and Spain, spanning acute and convalescent COVID-19. T cells, B-cell-depleted T cells, or PBMCs provided the cDNA or gDNA that served as material.

Original data processing: Reference gene primer amplification gave estimated nucleated cell counts. Libraries were prepared by immunoSEQ multiplex PCR; TCRdb keeps only in-frame clonotypes and omits some of them. The DNA gave D and trimming, while V, J and clone size come from that table. The table includes about 74,000 clones, roughly 88% detected once. This CDR3 spans 19 amino acids. The junction had 9 bases not matched to a gene; V was cut back by 0 bases and J by 0 bases. Germline V lookup: CDR1 SGHAT, CDR2 FQNNGV. Sequenced sample: peripheral blood. The chain has TRBV11-2 and TRBJ2-4, with 9 nucleotides matching TRBD1. The receptor's source is an older man with active or convalescent COVID-19. DNA for the CDR3: TGTGCCAGCAGCTTAGATTCGGGACAGGGTGCCCTAGCCAAAAACATTCAGTACTTC. Translated: CASSLDSGQGALAKNIQYF. The full variable domain, with the rest looked up from reference TRBV11-2 and TRBJ2-4, is EAGVAQSPRYKIIEKRQSVAFWCNPISGHATLYWYQQILGQGPKLLIQFQNNGVVDDSQLPKDRFSAERLKGVDSTLKIQPAKLEDSAVYLCASSLDSGQGALAKNIQYFGAGTRLSVL.